These 25 T cell receptor beta chains came from one sample sequenced in a study of identifying expanded T cells in peripheral blood. Only in-frame clones appear in the TCRdb table, and some are missing; sequencing was by immunoSEQ multiplex PCR. The sample holds just over 90,000 clones, about nine tenths seen once. The source material was blood. Every receptor here comes from a person aged 18-69 years in good health.

The V and J genes are TRBV5-6 and TRBJ2-1, with 8 positions matching TRBD1. Germline loops: CDR1 SGHDT, CDR2 YYEEEE. This CDR3 has 14 residues. V lost 5 bases to trimming and J lost 7 bases; unmatched junction nucleotides: 8. The CDR3, as DNA: TGTGCCAGCAGTTTTTACGACAGGGGAAATGAGCAGTTCTTC. Translation gives CASSFYDRGNEQFF.

This rearrangement joins TRBV9 to TRBJ1-3; D gene ambiguous. V shed 0 bases and J shed 0 bases, with 16 bases lying between them. Germline lookup yields CDR1 SGDLS and CDR2 YYNGEE. The CDR3 length is 18 residues. CDR3 amino acids: CASSVASQAYSSGNTIYF. The CDR3 nucleotides are TGTGCCAGCAGCGTAGCTAGTCAGGCCTATAGCTCTGGAAACACCATATATTTT.

This chain joins TRBV11-2 and TRBJ2-7; 8 bases fit TRBD1. The germline V gene encodes CDR1 SGHAT and CDR2 FQNNGV. With V trimmed by 5 bases and J by 5 bases, 2 bases remained unmatched. The CDR3 totals 12 residues. The CDR3 DNA reads TGTGCCAGCAGCGTGACAGGGGACGAGCAGTACTTC. It is translated as CASSVTGDEQYF.

This sequence joins TRBV4-3 and TRBJ2-5, with 12 bases identical to TRBD1. CDR1 and CDR2 from the germline V gene are LGHNA and YSLEER. The trim removed 0 bases at V and 6 bases at J, leaving 8 bases unmatched. The CDR3 is 17 amino acids. CDR3 loop: CASSQDLGTGGEQTQYF. In DNA form, the CDR3 reads TGCGCCAGCAGCCAAGATCTCGGGACAGGGGGCGAACAGACCCAGTACTTC.

The chain recombines TRBV5-4 with TRBJ1-2; 10 bases match TRBD1. Germline CDR1 SGHNT, CDR2 YYREEE (reference sequence). Germline trimming cut 4 bases from V and 3 bases from J; bases unmatched to any gene: 3. The length of the CDR3 is 14 residues. The CDR3 loop is CASSPGTGDYGYTF. CDR3 nucleotide sequence: TGTGCCAGCAGCCCCGGGACAGGGGACTATGGCTACACCTTC.

V is TRBV4-1 and J is TRBJ1-1; D gene ambiguous. CDR1 is MGHRA, CDR2 YSYEKL, per germline. Trimming took 1 base from V and 6 from J, leaving 3 bases between them. CDR3 length equals 11 residues. CDR3 residues: CASSQGSEAFF. Here the CDR3 DNA reads TGCGCCAGCAGCCAAGGCTCTGAAGCTTTCTTT.

The chain couples TRBV4-3 to TRBJ2-6; D remains unclear. Germline loops: CDR1 LGHNA, CDR2 YSLEER. The CDR3 consists of 16 residues. The V gene lost 1 base and the J gene lost 0 bases, with 7 bases spanning the gap. The CDR3 region is CASSQAVGSGANVLTF. The CDR3 DNA follows: TGCGCCAGCAGCCAAGCAGTGGGCTCTGGGGCCAACGTCCTGACTTTC.

The chain employs TRBV11-2 and TRBJ2-5; 13 bases line up with TRBD2. Trimming at V came to 0 bases and at J to 5 bases, leaving 3 bases not matched to a gene. Germline lookup yields CDR1 SGHAT and CDR2 FQNNGV. The CDR3 contains 16 residues. DNA of the CDR3: TGTGCCAGCAGCTTAGAGGGACTAGCGGGGTGGGAGACCCAGTACTTC. Protein sequence: CASSLEGLAGWETQYF.

The chain links TRBV14 to TRBJ2-1, with D unresolved. The CDR3 sequence is 15 residues long. Between the trimmed V and J ends, which lost 0 bases and 2 bases, there was a span of 8 bases. Germline values: CDR1 SGHDN, CDR2 FVKESK. The DNA for the CDR3 is TGTGCCAGCAGCCAAGAGGAAGTCACCTACAATGAGCAGTTCTTC. It encodes CASSQEEVTYNEQFF.

J is TRBJ2-7 and V is TRBV10-3, with TRBD1 identical over 11 bases. The CDR3 is made up of 14 amino acids. Trimming at V came to 10 bases and at J to 4 bases, leaving 9 bases not matched to a gene. CDR1 ENHRY and CDR2 SYGVKD come from the germline V gene. The chain's CDR3 is CASNSGTGGYEQYF. CDR3 sequence (DNA): TGTGCCAGCAATTCCGGGACAGGGGGGTACGAGCAGTACTTC.

The CDR3 reads CASSSQPTGVGSANYGYTF. In DNA form, the CDR3 reads TGTGCCAGCAGTTCTCAGCCGACAGGGGTCGGTTCTGCTAACTATGGCTACACCTTC. The chain carries TRBV6-4 and TRBJ1-2, with 8 nucleotides matching TRBD1. The junction had 17 bases not matched to a gene; V was cut back by 5 bases and J by 0 bases. The germline CDR1 and CDR2 sequences are MRHNA and SNTAGT. CDR3 length: 19 amino acids.

The gene calls are TRBV11-2 and TRBJ2-5; 11 bases map to TRBD2. J gave up 1 base and V 5 bases, and 6 bases lay outside the gene matches. CDR1 SGHAT and CDR2 FQNNGV come from the germline V gene. There are 16 residues in the CDR3. The CDR3 reads CASSRGLADFQETQYF. DNA of the CDR3: TGTGCCAGCAGCCGGGGACTAGCGGACTTCCAAGAGACCCAGTACTTC. Using reference TRBV11-2 and TRBJ2-5 for the parts outside the CDR3, the full variable domain is EAGVAQSPRYKIIEKRQSVAFWCNPISGHATLYWYQQILGQGPKLLIQFQNNGVVDDSQLPKDRFSAERLKGVDSTLKIQPAKLEDSAVYLCASSRGLADFQETQYFGPGTRLLVL.

This clone was seen a single time. One end of the junction is discordant with germline, which a read error may explain. The chain uses TRBV6-5 and TRBJ2-5; TRBD1 agrees at 12 bases. This CDR3 is built from 16 residues. CDR1 is MNHEY, CDR2 SVGAGI, per germline. This CDR3 reads CASSYSGTGGEDTQYF. The CDR3 nucleotides are TGTGCCAGCAGTTACTCTGGGACAGGGGGCGAAGATACCCAGTACTTC.

V gene TRBV28 combines with J gene TRBJ1-1; D uncertain. V lost 7 bases, J lost 7 bases, and 10 bases lay in between. Germline CDR1 MDHEN, CDR2 SYDVKM. The CDR3 is made up of 11 amino acids. CDR3 in amino acids: CASTLRGEAFF. The CDR3 DNA follows: TGTGCCAGCACGTTACGGGGTGAAGCTTTCTTT.

The chain joins TRBV4-1 to TRBJ2-3; 14 bases line up with TRBD2. Germline CDR1 reads MGHRA; CDR2 reads YSYEKL. This CDR3 has 17 residues. J was trimmed by 2 bases and V by 4 bases; bases with no gene match: 5. This CDR3 reads CASSLGTSGGDTDTQYF. The CDR3 DNA reads as TGCGCCAGCAGCCTTGGGACTAGCGGGGGCGACACAGATACGCAGTATTTT.

This chain uses TRBV9 with TRBJ1-3; 8 nucleotides align to TRBD1. Per germline, CDR1 SGDLS and CDR2 YYNGEE. The junction had 9 bases not matched to a gene; V was cut back by 4 bases and J by 0 bases. The CDR3 totals 17 residues. The CDR3, as DNA: TGTGCCAGCAGCCCAGCCCCACAGGGGGGCTCTGGAAACACCATATATTTT. It encodes CASSPAPQGGSGNTIYF.

The rearrangement joins TRBV25-1 to TRBJ1-2; 12 bases agree with TRBD1. The length of the CDR3 is 16 residues. Germline loops: CDR1 MGHDK, CDR2 SYGVNS. Trimming at V came to 3 bases and at J to 5 bases, leaving 7 bases not matched to a gene. The CDR3 spells CASSDTGTGGGYGYTF. The CDR3 DNA sequence: TGTGCCAGCAGTGACACCGGGACAGGGGGCGGATATGGCTACACCTTC.

This chain uses TRBV6-1 with TRBJ2-1; D may be TRBD2 (6 bases). CDR3 length equals 15 residues. The germline gives CDR1 MNHNS, CDR2 SASEGT. Between the trimmed V and J ends, which lost 2 bases and 4 bases, there was a span of 12 bases. The CDR3 loop is CASSEIAEAYNEQFF. The CDR3 nucleotides are TGTGCCAGCAGTGAAATAGCGGAGGCGTACAATGAGCAGTTCTTC.

CDR3 nucleotides: TGTGCCAGCACCTCCCCGGGAGATACGCAGTATTTT. Its protein product is CASTSPGDTQYF. V usage is TRBV7-3 and J usage is TRBJ2-3; D is unresolved. Germline V gene sequence: CDR1 SGHTA, CDR2 FQGTGA. The CDR3 is 12 amino acids. V was trimmed by 7 bases and J by 5 bases, leaving 10 bases between them.

V usage is TRBV9 and J usage is TRBJ2-3, with TRBD2 matching over 8 bases. J gave up 6 bases and V 0 bases, and 6 bases lay outside the gene matches. CDR3 length: 15 amino acids. CDR1 and CDR2 from the germline V gene are SGDLS and YYNGEE. This CDR3 is CASSVEASGLDTQYF. The CDR3, as DNA: TGTGCCAGCAGCGTAGAGGCTAGCGGGCTGGATACGCAGTATTTT.

The chain carries TRBV5-8 and TRBJ2-7, with D possibly being TRBD1 (6 bases). CDR3 size: 14 residues. The V end lost 1 base, the J end lost 2 bases, and 10 bases lay between the germline ends. CDR1 SGHTS and CDR2 YDEGEE come from the germline V gene. CDR3 nucleotides: TGTGCCAGCAGCTTGAAAGGGGGAACCTACGAGCAGTACTTC. It encodes CASSLKGGTYEQYF.

The J gene is TRBJ1-2, the V gene TRBV7-9, with TRBD1 matching 8 bases. From germline, CDR1 is SEHNR and CDR2 FQNEAQ (reference sequence). CDR3 length: 12 amino acids. The trim removed 5 bases at V and 10 bases at J, leaving 6 bases unmatched. The CDR3 DNA reads as TGTGCCAGCAGCCCGGGACAGGCGGCCTACACCTTC. Protein product: CASSPGQAAYTF.

The V and J genes are TRBV7-7 and TRBJ1-1; unclear D gene. With 5 bases removed from V and 0 bases from J, the gap between germline ends came to 10 bases. The germline gives CDR1 SSHAT, CDR2 FNYEAQ (reference sequence). This CDR3 contains 14 residues. This chain's CDR3 is CASSPEEVNTEAFF. The CDR3, as DNA: TGTGCCAGCAGCCCAGAGGAGGTGAACACTGAAGCTTTCTTT. The full variable domain, rest sourced from reference TRBV7-7 and TRBJ1-1, is GAGVSQSPRYKVTKRGQDVTLRCDPISSHATLYWYQQALGQGPEFLTYFNYEAQPDKSGLPSDRFSAERPEGSISTLTIQRTEQRDSAMYRCASSPEEVNTEAFFGQGTRLTVV.

The genes are TRBV18 and TRBJ1-1; D is unresolved. Germline V gives CDR1 KGHSH, CDR2 LQKENI. V was clipped by 4 bases and J by 4 bases, with 16 bases between them. This CDR3 comprises 15 residues. CDR3 nucleotide sequence: TGTGCCAGCTCACTCCCGACGGGCCGAGGCACTGAAGCTTTCTTT. Translated: CASSLPTGRGTEAFF.

The chain recombines TRBV2 with TRBJ1-2, with no clear D. The germline V gene encodes CDR1 SNHLY and CDR2 FYNNEI. The ends were cut back, 6 bases at V and 8 bases at J, with 16 bases in the middle. This CDR3 comprises 13 residues. The CDR3 nucleotides read TGTGCCAGCAGCCTTTTCGGGCCCGACGGCTACACCTTC. This gives the protein CASSLFGPDGYTF.